The next 5 T cell receptor beta chains were all read from a single sample in a study of T cells in Graves' hyperthyroidism and ophthalmopathy. TCR beta CDR3 regions were amplified from RNA. An initial round of RT-PCR targeting the TCR CDR3 relied on the HTBI primer set. TCRdb re-called the multiplex PCR reads with MiXCR, one entry per CDR3 protein. The data hold about 420,000 distinct CDR3 sequences, with 15% to 18% observed a single time. Source material: blood. These TCRs come from a woman aged 18-29 years with Graves' hyperthyroidism.

The table lists this clonotype with many counts. The chain recombines TRBV12-3 or TRBV12-4 with TRBJ2-1; 7 bases align to TRBD1. After removal of 4 bases from V and 12 bases from J, the junction contained 6 bases not matched to a gene. This CDR3 has 12 residues. As DNA, the CDR3 is TGTGCCAGCAGTTCCGGGGACAGACGGCAGTTCTTC. This codes for CASSSGDRRQFF.

This clonotype was counted only a few times. CDR3 region: CASSSPDRGTYEQYF. CDR3 nucleotides: TGTGCCAGCAGTTCCCCCGACAGGGGGACCTACGAGCAGTACTTC. The chain recombines TRBV5-4 with TRBJ2-7; TRBD1 agrees at 9 bases. The V gene's germline CDR1 is SGHNT and CDR2 YYREEE (reference sequence). Germline trimming cut 5 bases from V and 2 bases from J; bases unmatched to any gene: 8. CDR3 size: 15 residues.

This clonotype was seen at least ten times. The chain employs TRBV6-1 and TRBJ2-7; D might be TRBD1 (6 bases). Per the germline V gene, CDR1 is MNHNS and CDR2 is SASEGT. CDR3 length equals 15 residues. Trimming shortened V by 5 bases and J by 3 bases, and 17 bases separated the two germline ends. The CDR3 DNA reads TGTGCCAGCAGTTACGGAGCAGGCAGGGGCTACGAGCAGTACTTC. Its translation is CASSYGAGRGYEQYF.

A few counts support this clonotype. Germline is not matched at one junction end, which may reflect a read error. The J gene is TRBJ2-6, the V gene TRBV7-3; the D gene could be TRBD1 or TRBD2 (5 bases each). From germline, CDR1 is SGHTA and CDR2 FQGTGA. The CDR3 totals 19 residues. CDR3 DNA sequence: TGTGCCAGCAGCCAAGGGACGGGCGTCTCCCTCTCTGGGGCCAACGCCCTGACTTTC. This sequence encodes CASSQGTGVSLSGANALTF.

This clonotype was found many times. The chain employs TRBV6-1 and TRBJ2-5; possibly TRBD1 or TRBD2 for D (5 bases each). Per the germline V gene, CDR1 is MNHNS and CDR2 is SASEGT. The CDR3 loop spans 16 amino acids. Between the trimmed V and J ends, which lost 5 bases and 5 bases, there was a span of 21 bases. This CDR3 is CASSFTSDGAGETQYF. The CDR3 nucleotides read TGTGCCAGCAGTTTTACTTCAGACGGGGCGGGTGAGACCCAGTACTTC.